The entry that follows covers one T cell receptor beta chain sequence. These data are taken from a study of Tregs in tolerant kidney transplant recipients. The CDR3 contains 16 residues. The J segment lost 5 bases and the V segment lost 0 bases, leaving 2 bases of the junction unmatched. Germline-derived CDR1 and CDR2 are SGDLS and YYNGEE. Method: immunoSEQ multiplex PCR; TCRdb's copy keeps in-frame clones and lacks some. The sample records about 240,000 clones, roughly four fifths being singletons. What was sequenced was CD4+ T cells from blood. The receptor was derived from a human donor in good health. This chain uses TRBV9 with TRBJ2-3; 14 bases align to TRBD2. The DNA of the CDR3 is TGTGCCAGCAGCGTAGGGACTAGCGGGAGGTTAGATACGCAGTATTTT. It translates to CASSVGTSGRLDTQYF.